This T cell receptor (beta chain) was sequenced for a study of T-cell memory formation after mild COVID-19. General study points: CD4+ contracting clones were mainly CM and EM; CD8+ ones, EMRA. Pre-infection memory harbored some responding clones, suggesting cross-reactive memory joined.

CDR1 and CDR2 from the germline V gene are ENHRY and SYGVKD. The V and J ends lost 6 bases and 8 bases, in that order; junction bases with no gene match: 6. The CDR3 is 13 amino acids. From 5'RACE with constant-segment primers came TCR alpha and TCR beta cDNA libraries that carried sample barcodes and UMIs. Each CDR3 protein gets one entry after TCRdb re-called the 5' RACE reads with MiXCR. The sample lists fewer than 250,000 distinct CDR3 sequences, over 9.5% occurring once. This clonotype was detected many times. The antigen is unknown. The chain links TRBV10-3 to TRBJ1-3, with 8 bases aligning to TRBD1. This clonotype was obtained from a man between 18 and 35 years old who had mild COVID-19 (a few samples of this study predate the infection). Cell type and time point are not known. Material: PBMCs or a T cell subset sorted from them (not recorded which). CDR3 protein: CAIRGGQVHTIYF. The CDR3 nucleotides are TGTGCCATCAGAGGGGGACAGGTCCACACCATATATTTT.